This section outlines one T cell receptor beta chain sequence together with its context. The data stem from a study of control samples from healthy donors and cancer patients. Trimming left V 6 bases short and J 1 base short, with 7 bases between. The CDR3 has 13 residues. Profiling relied on immunoSEQ multiplex PCR, and the TCRdb table lists in-frame clones only, not all of them. The data show about 120,000 clones, 90% seen once. Source material: blood. The V and J genes are TRBV12-3 or TRBV12-4 and TRBJ1-5, with D perhaps matching TRBD1 (5 bases). The TCR comes from a man aged 40-49 years in good health. CDR3 amino acids: CASSHRSNQPQHF. The CDR3 DNA reads as TGTGCCAGCAGCCACAGGAGCAATCAGCCCCAGCATTTT.